The rows below give T cell receptor beta chains drawn from one sample of a study of neurological immune-mediated disorders. TCRdb recomputed calls from the 5' RACE reads with MiXCR, one row per CDR3 protein. The table shows 50,000 to 80,000 distinct CDR3 sequences, with 4.5% to 5.5% occurring only once. The material sequenced was PBMCs. Receptors originate from a man aged 30 to 39 with multiple sclerosis. Each CDR3 is given with its conserved first and last residue. Fields, in order: V gene, J gene, CDR3 length, clone size, D gene, CDR3 protein, CDR3 DNA. D genes are given only for firm matches. Clone size appears in some rows only: once, few, many, or a class for an expanded clone.

TRBV24-1,TRBJ1-2,15,many,NA,CATSDPFRGDSGYTF,TGTGCCACCAGTGATCCCTTCCGGGGGGATAGCGGCTACACCTTC
TRBV20-1,TRBJ1-1,11,few,NA,CSVLMNTEAFF,TGCAGTGTGTTAATGAACACTGAAGCTTTCTTT
TRBV12-3/TRBV12-4,TRBJ1-4,13,many,NA,CASSRTGGEKLFF,TGTGCCAGCAGTCGCACCGGGGGTGAAAAACTGTTTTTT
TRBV9,TRBJ1-1,14,many,NA,CASSVMAGNTEAFF,TGTGCCAGCAGCGTAATGGCCGGGAACACTGAAGCTTTCTTT
TRBV5-1,TRBJ1-1,14,many,NA,CASSLATANTEAFF,TGCGCCAGCAGCTTAGCTACAGCGAACACTGAAGCTTTCTTT
TRBV4-1,TRBJ2-1,17,many,TRBD2,CASSQRTSGGAFNEQFF,TGCGCCAGCAGCCAACGGACTAGCGGGGGGGCCTTCAATGAGCAGTTCTTC
TRBV5-5,TRBJ2-2,16,many,NA,CASSLGPGANTGELFF,TGTGCCAGCAGCTTGGGTCCAGGGGCGAACACCGGGGAGCTGTTTTTT
TRBV7-2,TRBJ2-5,14,many,NA,CASSPFNGFQTQYF,TGTGCCAGCAGCCCCTTTAATGGGTTTCAGACCCAGTACTTC
TRBV7-6,TRBJ2-5,14,NA,NA,CASSLIGGRETQYF,TGTGCCAGCAGCCTAATCGGGGGAAGAGAGACCCAGTACTTC
TRBV6-5,TRBJ1-2,14,many,NA,CASSNPGRDYGYTF,TGTGCCAGCAGTAACCCCGGGAGAGACTATGGCTACACCTTC
TRBV5-5,TRBJ1-2,14,many,TRBD1,CASSSWQGVTGYTF,TGTGCCAGCAGCTCCTGGCAGGGGGTTACAGGCTACACCTTC
TRBV4-1,TRBJ1-1,16,NA,TRBD1,CASSQVGRGQLAEAFF,TGCGCCAGCAGCCAAGTAGGAAGGGGGCAGTTGGCTGAAGCTTTCTTT
TRBV6-5,TRBJ1-2,14,many,TRBD1,CASSSTGGGGSYTF,TGTGCCAGCAGTTCGACAGGGGGCGGCGGGTCCTACACCTTC
TRBV9,TRBJ2-1,15,NA,TRBD2,CASSVEGSGGWEQFF,TGTGCCAGCAGCGTAGAAGGTAGCGGGGGATGGGAGCAGTTCTTC
TRBV11-3,TRBJ2-2,16,NA,NA,CASSHGEVWGTGELFF,TGTGCCAGCAGTCACGGGGAGGTTTGGGGCACCGGGGAGCTGTTTTTT
TRBV6-5,TRBJ2-2,13,many,NA,CASSYQNTGELFF,TGTGCCAGCAGTTATCAGAACACCGGGGAGCTGTTTTTT
TRBV5-1,TRBJ1-2,13,few,TRBD1,CASSRDSFYGYTF,TGCGCCAGCAGCCGGGACAGCTTTTATGGCTACACCTTC
TRBV7-9,TRBJ1-1,15,many,NA,CASSPMGGGNTEAFF,TGTGCCAGCAGCCCAATGGGGGGGGGGAACACTGAAGCTTTCTTT
TRBV9,TRBJ1-1,14,many,TRBD1,CASSDTGDETEAFF,TGTGCCAGCAGCGATACAGGGGATGAGACTGAAGCTTTCTTT
TRBV20-1,TRBJ2-1,14,many,NA,CSARDPGGVNEQFF,TGCAGTGCTAGAGATCCGGGCGGGGTGAATGAGCAGTTCTTC
TRBV20-1,TRBJ1-2,13,many,NA,CSASRAGNYGYTF,TGCAGTGCTAGCCGGGCAGGAAACTATGGCTACACCTTC
TRBV18,TRBJ1-2,15,many,TRBD1,CASSPGTGGFYGYTF,TGTGCCAGCTCACCAGGGACAGGGGGCTTCTATGGCTACACCTTC
TRBV28,TRBJ1-4,12,many,NA,CASSPRREKLFF,TGTGCCAGCAGCCCCCGCCGGGAAAAACTGTTTTTT
TRBV27,TRBJ2-7,15,few,NA,CASKIGGGSSYEQYF,TGTGCCAGCAAAATCGGGGGTGGAAGCTCCTACGAGCAGTACTTC
TRBV29-1,TRBJ2-7,14,many,TRBD1,CSVEDRGQRNEQYF,TGCAGCGTTGAAGATCGGGGACAGCGTAACGAGCAGTACTTC
TRBV29-1,TRBJ2-7,13,NA,NA,CSVALGTGYEQYF,TGCAGCGTCGCCCTGGGGACCGGCTACGAGCAGTACTTC
TRBV9,TRBJ2-2,16,many,TRBD1,CASSVDSGTVTGELFF,TGTGCCAGCAGCGTAGACTCCGGGACAGTCACCGGGGAGCTGTTTTTT
TRBV24-1,TRBJ1-2,13,many,NA,CATSGDTNYGYTF,TGTGCCACCAGTGGGGACACCAACTATGGCTACACCTTC
TRBV11-2,TRBJ1-1,14,NA,TRBD1,CASSPTGGGTEAFF,TGTGCCAGCAGCCCAACAGGGGGAGGAACTGAAGCTTTCTTT
TRBV6-4,TRBJ2-1,14,many,TRBD1,CASSPGQGSGEQFF,TGTGCCAGCAGTCCGGGACAGGGATCGGGCGAGCAGTTCTTC
TRBV7-2,TRBJ1-2,13,many,NA,CASSFEGSYGYTF,TGTGCCAGCAGTTTTGAGGGGTCCTATGGCTACACCTTC
TRBV5-6,TRBJ1-1,12,many,NA,CASSSLQVEAFF,TGTGCCAGCAGCTCCCTGCAGGTGGAAGCTTTCTTT
TRBV5-1,TRBJ2-7,15,many,NA,CASSQGGSQVYEQYF,TGCGCCAGCAGCCAGGGGGGGAGTCAGGTCTACGAGCAGTACTTC
TRBV5-1,TRBJ2-7,15,many,NA,CASSLGAGRPYEQYF,TGCGCCAGCAGCTTGGGGGCGGGCCGTCCCTACGAGCAGTACTTC
TRBV7-9,TRBJ2-1,15,NA,TRBD1,CASSLRQGVYNEQFF,TGTGCCAGCAGCTTAAGACAGGGGGTCTACAATGAGCAGTTCTTC
TRBV5-4,TRBJ1-2,15,many,NA,CASSLTGLDSRGYTF,TGTGCCAGCAGCTTAACGGGGTTAGATTCCCGCGGCTACACCTTC
TRBV27,TRBJ2-1,16,many,NA,CASSLSVRGSYNEQFF,TGTGCCAGCAGTTTATCGGTAAGGGGCTCCTACAATGAGCAGTTCTTC
TRBV6-5,TRBJ2-3,16,many,TRBD2,CASSYPGGLRTDTQYF,TGTGCCAGCAGTTACCCGGGGGGACTCCGGACAGATACGCAGTATTTT
TRBV10-3,TRBJ1-5,12,NA,NA,CATSPTQGPWHF,TGTGCCACCAGCCCTACGCAGGGACCGTGGCATTTT
TRBV12-3/TRBV12-4,TRBJ1-5,13,many,NA,CASSLGSGQPQNF,TGTGCCAGCAGTTTGGGTTCGGGTCAGCCCCAGAATTTT
TRBV6-2/TRBV6-3,TRBJ1-2,13,NA,NA,CASRGKRPYGYTF,TGTGCCAGCCGTGGAAAGAGACCCTATGGCTACACCTTC
TRBV29-1,TRBJ2-3,17,many,TRBD1,CSVESTGRTGVTDTQYF,TGCAGCGTTGAATCCACGGGTCGGACAGGAGTCACAGATACGCAGTATTTT
TRBV6-6,TRBJ1-4,14,few,TRBD1,CASKLTGADEKLFF,TGTGCCAGCAAGCTGACAGGGGCGGACGAAAAACTGTTTTTT
TRBV20-1,TRBJ2-1,13,many,NA,CSVSTGAYNEQFF,TGCAGTGTCTCGACAGGCGCCTACAATGAGCAGTTCTTC
TRBV2,TRBJ1-2,14,many,NA,CASSEARGAGGYTF,TGTGCCAGCAGTGAAGCGCGGGGTGCTGGGGGCTACACCTTC
TRBV5-1,TRBJ1-1,13,many,NA,CASSFFWNTEAFF,TGCGCCAGCAGCTTCTTTTGGAACACTGAAGCTTTCTTT
TRBV10-3,TRBJ2-3,15,few,TRBD2,CAIKSSGGSTDTQYF,TGTGCCATCAAGTCTAGCGGGGGGAGCACAGATACGCAGTATTTT
TRBV5-6,TRBJ2-7,15,many,NA,CASSFPGFGSYEQYF,TGTGCCAGCAGCTTTCCAGGGTTCGGCTCCTACGAGCAGTACTTC
TRBV12-3/TRBV12-4,TRBJ2-7,16,NA,TRBD2,CASSLGPGTSEYEQYF,TGTGCCAGCAGTCTTGGACCCGGGACTAGCGAATACGAGCAGTACTTC
TRBV20-1,TRBJ1-2,13,few,NA,CSARLTANYGYTF,TGCAGTGCTAGATTGACAGCTAACTATGGCTACACCTTC
TRBV20-1,TRBJ1-1,15,many,NA,CSARDNRAGDTEAFF,TGCAGTGCTAGAGATAACAGGGCGGGGGACACTGAAGCTTTCTTT
TRBV5-6,TRBJ1-1,15,NA,NA,CASSFQSQGNTEAFF,TGTGCCAGCAGCTTTCAATCTCAGGGGAACACTGAAGCTTTCTTT